The entry below gives a single T cell receptor (beta chain) sequence along with its context. Its antigen remains unknown. The CDR3 contains 15 residues. From germline, CDR1 is MNHEY and CDR2 SMNVEV (reference sequence). V lost 5 bases, J lost 4 bases, and 14 bases lay in between. The data belong to a study of cytomegalovirus exposure and HLA in healthy donors. Study-level points and caveats: In vitro assays verified that a few CMV-associated chains recognized CMV antigens specifically.

Vbeta (60) and Jbeta (13) primers were used in the PCR. The method was immunoSEQ multiplex PCR; TCRdb's version includes in-frame clones alone and lacks a portion of them. The sample includes 100,000 to 120,000 clones, roughly an eighth seen only once; the top ten take 15% to 20%. The chain couples TRBV27 to TRBJ2-2, with D tentatively TRBD1 (6 bases). The TCR originated in a man aged 40-49 years in good health and CMV-seropositive. Sequencing input: PBMCs. This chain's CDR3 is CASSPQGYSTGELFF. CDR3 nucleotide sequence: TGTGCCAGCAGTCCACAGGGATATAGCACCGGGGAGCTGTTTTTT.